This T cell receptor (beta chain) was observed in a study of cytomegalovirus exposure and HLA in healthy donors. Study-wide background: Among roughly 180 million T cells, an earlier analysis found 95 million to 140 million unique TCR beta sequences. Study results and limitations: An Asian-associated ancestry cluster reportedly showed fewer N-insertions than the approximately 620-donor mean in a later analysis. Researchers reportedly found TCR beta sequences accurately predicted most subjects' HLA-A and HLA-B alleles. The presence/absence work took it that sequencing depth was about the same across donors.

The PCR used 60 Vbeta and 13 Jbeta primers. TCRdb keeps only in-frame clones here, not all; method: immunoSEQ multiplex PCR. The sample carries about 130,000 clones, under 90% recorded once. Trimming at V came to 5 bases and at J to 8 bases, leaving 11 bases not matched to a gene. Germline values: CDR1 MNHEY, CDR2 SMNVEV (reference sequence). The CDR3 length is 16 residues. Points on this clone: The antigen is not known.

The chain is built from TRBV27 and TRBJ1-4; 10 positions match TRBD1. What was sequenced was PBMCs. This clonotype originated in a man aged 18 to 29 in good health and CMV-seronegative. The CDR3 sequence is CASSRLGRDRGEKLFF. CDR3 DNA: TGTGCCAGCAGTCGACTTGGCCGGGACAGGGGAGAAAAACTGTTTTTT.